This TCR beta chain emerged from a study of OX40 agonist ivuxolimab in advanced cancers. Study-wide background: Patients were treated with intravenous ivuxolimab, dosed at 0.01 to 10 mg/kg and infused every 2 weeks. Allowance was made for prior anti-PD-1, anti-PD-L1 or anti-CTLA-4 therapy, and about 37% had some.

The method was immunoSEQ multiplex PCR; TCRdb's version includes in-frame clones alone and lacks a portion of them. Of about 14,000 clones in the sample, 77% were seen once. This CDR3 is 14 amino acids long. V lost 0 bases and J lost 6, with 12 bases in between. The germline V gene has CDR1 SGHRS and CDR2 YFSETQ. Blood specimens came from baseline, cycle 4 day 1, and cycle 7 day 1. The chain links TRBV5-1 to TRBJ1-1, with D possibly being TRBD1 (5 bases). The sequencing used CD4+ or CD8+ T cells sorted from blood, collected in a trial of the OX40 agonist ivuxolimab. This TCR came from an adult with an advanced solid tumor such as melanoma, head and neck, liver or kidney cancer. The CDR3 DNA reads TGCGCCAGCAGCTTGGTATCCTGGGACGCTGAAGCTTTCTTT. It specifies CASSLVSWDAEAFF.